Following are 21 T cell receptor beta chains from one sample sequenced in a study of human CD4 T cells and Enterobacteriaceae. This table comes from immunoSEQ multiplex PCR, and its TCRdb copy is limited to in-frame clones, with some not included. The sample yields some 30,000 clones, approximately 82% seen once. Memory CD4+ T cells were sorted as all CD4+ cells except CD45RA+CCR7+CD95- naive cells, over 98% pure. The source material was memory CD4+ T cells from blood. These receptors all come from a human donor in good health.

This chain uses TRBV11-2 with TRBJ1-2; no clear D. The CDR3 covers 13 residues. Germline V gene sequence: CDR1 SGHAT, CDR2 FQNNGV. The germline V and J ends were trimmed by 3 bases and 5 bases, with 10 bases remaining between them. CDR3 nucleotides: TGTGCCAGCAGCTTCGATGAGTCTTATGGCTACACCTTC. Protein product: CASSFDESYGYTF.

V gene TRBV7-6 combines with J gene TRBJ2-7; TRBD2 matches at 8 bases. The CDR3 length is 14 residues. V lost 5 bases, J lost 4 bases, and 7 bases stayed unmatched. The germline gives CDR1 SGHVS, CDR2 FNYEAQ. CDR3 sequence (DNA): TGTGCCAGCAGCCCGAGGGCGGGAGGATACGAGCAGTACTTC. It is translated as CASSPRAGGYEQYF.

The V call is TRBV29-1, the J call TRBJ1-3, with D tentatively TRBD1 (6 bases). This CDR3 region has 13 residues. Trimming shortened V by 4 bases and J by 2 bases, and 9 bases separated the two germline ends. From germline, CDR1 is SQVTM and CDR2 ANQGSEA. CDR3 amino acids: CSVGGGAGNTIYF. CDR3 coding DNA: TGCAGCGTTGGGGGGGGCGCTGGAAACACCATATATTTT.

V is TRBV6-1 and J is TRBJ2-4; 14 positions match TRBD2. The germline CDR1 and CDR2 sequences are MNHNS and SASEGT. The CDR3 is 15 residues long. After removal of 6 bases from V and 7 bases from J, the junction contained 5 bases not matched to a gene. Here the CDR3 reads CASRGTSGSVNIQYF. CDR3 bases: TGTGCCAGCAGAGGGACTAGCGGGAGTGTTAACATTCAGTACTTC.

In its sample, this clone was seen once. The chain joins TRBV11-2 to TRBJ2-3, with TRBD1 identical over 9 bases. Looked up from germline, CDR1 is SGHAT and CDR2 is FQNNGV. With V trimmed by 5 bases and J by 8 bases, 11 bases remained unmatched. The CDR3 extends over 15 amino acids. The CDR3 here is CASSPGQGSATTQYF. DNA of the CDR3: TGTGCCAGCAGCCCAGGACAGGGGTCCGCAACTACGCAGTATTTT.

This chain uses TRBV7-8 with TRBJ2-2; D is tentatively TRBD1 or TRBD2 (5 bases each). CDR1 SGHVS and CDR2 FQNEAQ come from the germline V gene. Trimming left V 4 bases short and J 8 bases short, with 20 bases between. CDR3 length equals 16 residues. CDR3 coding DNA: TGTGCCAGCAGCTCGGACTCCACTGGGGGTGGGGGGGAGCTGTTTTTT. This sequence encodes CASSSDSTGGGGELFF. Together with reference TRBV7-8 and TRBJ2-2, the CDR3 gives the full variable domain: GAGVSQSPRYKVAKRGQDVALRCDPISGHVSLFWYQQALGQGPEFLTYFQNEAQLDKSGLPSDRFFAERPEGSVSTLKIQRTQQEDSAVYLCASSSDSTGGGGELFFGEGSRLTVL.

The chain recombines TRBV5-4 with TRBJ2-7, with TRBD2 matching 9 bases. After removal of 3 bases from V and 0 bases from J, the junction contained 13 bases not matched to a gene. The CDR3 is made up of 18 amino acids. From germline, CDR1 is SGHNT and CDR2 YYREEE (reference sequence). The CDR3 nucleotides are TGTGCCAGCAGCTCGTTCCCTTATGAGCGGGAGGACTCCTACGAGCAGTACTTC. As protein: CASSSFPYEREDSYEQYF.

The chain recombines TRBV29-1 with TRBJ2-2, with TRBD2 matching over 11 bases. This CDR3 comprises 15 residues. Looked up from germline, CDR1 is SQVTM and CDR2 is ANQGSEA. Trimming removed 5 bases from V and 4 bases from J; junction bases left unmatched: 6. This chain's CDR3 is CSVLGLAGGTGELFF. CDR3 DNA: TGCAGCGTTTTGGGGCTAGCGGGAGGCACCGGGGAGCTGTTTTTT.

This chain connects TRBV5-8 to TRBJ2-5; 8 nucleotides match TRBD2. Per the germline V gene, CDR1 is SGHTS and CDR2 is YDEGEE. Losses at the gene ends were 3 bases for V and 5 bases for J; bases not matched to a gene: 6. This CDR3 is 14 amino acids long. The CDR3 sequence is CASSSGTSRETQYF. CDR3 DNA: TGTGCCAGCAGCTCGGGGACTAGTAGGGAGACCCAGTACTTC.

This clone was observed a few times. J is TRBJ2-5 and V is TRBV5-1; 7 nucleotides match TRBD1. The V gene end was trimmed by 4 bases and the J gene end by 1 base; junction bases not matched to a gene: 7. The V gene's germline CDR1 is SGHRS and CDR2 YFSETQ. CDR3 length equals 15 residues. Here the CDR3 DNA reads TGCGCCAGCAGCCTTACAGGGACAGCCCAAGAGACCCAGTACTTC. It codes for CASSLTGTAQETQYF.

In this sample, this clone turned up once. The rearrangement joins TRBV10-2 to TRBJ1-5; TRBD1 matches at 7 bases. CDR3 size: 13 residues. Losses at the gene ends were 8 bases for V and 7 bases for J; bases not matched to a gene: 8. Germline V gene sequence: CDR1 WSHSY, CDR2 SAAADI. The CDR3 nucleotides are TGCGCCAGCGGGACGCAGGGGGACCAGCCCCAGCATTTT. It codes for CASGTQGDQPQHF.

The chain has TRBV7-9 and TRBJ2-2; TRBD1 matches 7 bases. The CDR3 has 15 amino acids. CDR1 and CDR2 from the germline V gene are SEHNR and FQNEAQ (reference sequence). Trimming cost V 5 bases and J 4 bases; bases outside gene matches: 7. CDR3 in DNA: TGTGCCAGCAGCCGCACAGGGGCGGGCACCGGGGAGCTGTTTTTT. It specifies CASSRTGAGTGELFF.

This clone was counted a few times. The CDR3 here is CASSHIIGGNEGSSYNEQFF. CDR3 sequence (DNA): TGCGCCAGCAGCCACATAATCGGGGGGAATGAGGGGAGCTCCTACAATGAGCAGTTCTTC. The J gene is TRBJ2-1, the V gene TRBV4-1; 7 bases map to TRBD2. Germline CDR1 and CDR2: MGHRA and YSYEKL. Losses at the gene ends were 3 bases for V and 0 bases for J; bases not matched to a gene: 17. This CDR3 is 20 amino acids long.

The rearrangement uses TRBV10-3 and TRBJ2-1, with 12 bases lining up with TRBD2. The V gene end was trimmed by 3 bases and the J gene end by 5 bases; junction bases not matched to a gene: 8. This CDR3 region has 17 residues. Per germline, CDR1 ENHRY and CDR2 SYGVKD. The CDR3 sequence is CAISDSGLAGINNEQFF. In DNA, the CDR3 is TGTGCCATCAGTGATTCCGGACTAGCGGGGATCAACAATGAGCAGTTCTTC.

The chain employs TRBV2 and TRBJ2-7; no clear D gene. Germline CDR1 and CDR2: SNHLY and FYNNEI. The CDR3 covers 17 residues. Trimming took 3 bases from V and 0 from J, leaving 18 bases between them. CDR3 sequence reads: CASSEAVGPLSSYEQYF. The DNA for the CDR3 is TGTGCCAGCAGTGAGGCAGTAGGACCGCTAAGCTCCTACGAGCAGTACTTC.

This chain links TRBV5-1 with TRBJ2-3, with 9 nucleotides matching TRBD2. The CDR3 has 16 amino acids. The V segment lost 0 bases and the J segment 3 bases; nucleotides outside the gene matches: 5. CDR1 is SGHRS and CDR2 is YFSETQ in the germline V gene. DNA for the CDR3: TGCGCCAGCAGCTTGGTCTTGCGGGAGGGTACAGATACGCAGTATTTT. Its protein product is CASSLVLREGTDTQYF.

This chain joins TRBV7-3 and TRBJ2-2, with D possibly TRBD1 on 6 matching bases. The CDR3 extends over 17 amino acids. Germline V CDR1 and CDR2: SGHTA, FQGTGA. The V and J ends lost 5 bases and 5 bases respectively, with 21 bases between them. DNA for the CDR3: TGTGCCAGCAGCCTAGTCGCAGGGGCGGTAGGGACCGGGGAGCTGTTTTTT. It is translated as CASSLVAGAVGTGELFF.

This chain joins TRBV30 and TRBJ1-1, with D unresolved. The V gene lost 1 base and the J gene lost 1 base, with 7 bases spanning the gap. This CDR3 region has 13 residues. CDR1 GTSNPN and CDR2 SVGIG come from the germline V gene (reference sequence). CDR3 sequence reads: CAWSDGENTEAFF. The CDR3 DNA sequence: TGTGCCTGGAGTGACGGGGAGAACACTGAAGCTTTCTTT.

V is TRBV27 and J is TRBJ1-2, with 7 nucleotides matching TRBD1. The CDR3 contains 14 residues. The J segment lost 7 bases and the V segment lost 4 bases, leaving 9 bases of the junction unmatched. The germline V gene has CDR1 MNHEY and CDR2 SMNVEV (reference sequence). The chain's CDR3 is CASSSYRGGAGYTF. In DNA form, the CDR3 reads TGTGCCAGCAGTTCGTACAGGGGCGGGGCTGGCTACACCTTC.

DNA of the CDR3: TGTGCCAGCAGCTTAACCCCCAGCGGGCCGCCACGCGGGACCAGCTCCTACGAGCAGTACTTC. This translates into CASSLTPSGPPRGTSSYEQYF. V gene TRBV7-3 combines with J gene TRBJ2-7; D perhaps matches TRBD2 (6 bases). V was cut by 0 bases and J by 0 bases, with 27 bases left in between. Germline assignment: CDR1 SGHTA and CDR2 FQGTGA. This CDR3 comprises 21 residues.

V is TRBV7-6 and J is TRBJ2-1; no clear D. With 0 bases removed from V and 0 bases from J, the gap between germline ends came to 9 bases. The germline CDR1 and CDR2 sequences are SGHVS and FNYEAQ. The CDR3 has 16 amino acids. CDR3: CASSLAQGVSYNEQFF. Here the CDR3 DNA reads TGTGCCAGCAGCTTAGCGCAAGGTGTCTCCTACAATGAGCAGTTCTTC. Complete variable domain (other parts from reference TRBV7-6 and TRBJ2-1): GAGVSQSPRYKVTKRGQDVALRCDPISGHVSLYWYRQALGQGPEFLTYFNYEAQQDKSGLPNDRFSAERPEGSISTLTIQRTEQRDSAMYRCASSLAQGVSYNEQFFGPGTRLTVL.